The clone carrying this T cell receptor beta chain was detected a few times. What it binds is unknown. The data derive from a study of T-cell memory formation after mild COVID-19. Study conclusions and caveats: Researchers report contracting CD4+ clones mostly in CM and EM, with CD8+ clones in EMRA.

Each CDR3 protein gets one entry after TCRdb re-called the 5' RACE reads with MiXCR. The table includes about 130,000 distinct CDR3 sequences, 16% detected once. The germline V gene encodes CDR1 SQVTM and CDR2 ANQGSEA. V shed 6 bases and J 2 bases; nucleotides not matched to a gene: 8. CDR3 length: 14 residues. The clonotype comes from an adult woman who had mild COVID-19 (a few samples of this study predate the infection). Cell type and time point are not known. The sample was PBMCs or a T cell subset sorted from them (not recorded which). The gene calls are TRBV29-1 and TRBJ2-7, with 9 bases that match TRBD1. The CDR3 DNA reads TGCAGCGTAGTGCTAGGGACAGGGACCTACGAGCAGTACTTC. Its protein is CSVVLGTGTYEQYF.